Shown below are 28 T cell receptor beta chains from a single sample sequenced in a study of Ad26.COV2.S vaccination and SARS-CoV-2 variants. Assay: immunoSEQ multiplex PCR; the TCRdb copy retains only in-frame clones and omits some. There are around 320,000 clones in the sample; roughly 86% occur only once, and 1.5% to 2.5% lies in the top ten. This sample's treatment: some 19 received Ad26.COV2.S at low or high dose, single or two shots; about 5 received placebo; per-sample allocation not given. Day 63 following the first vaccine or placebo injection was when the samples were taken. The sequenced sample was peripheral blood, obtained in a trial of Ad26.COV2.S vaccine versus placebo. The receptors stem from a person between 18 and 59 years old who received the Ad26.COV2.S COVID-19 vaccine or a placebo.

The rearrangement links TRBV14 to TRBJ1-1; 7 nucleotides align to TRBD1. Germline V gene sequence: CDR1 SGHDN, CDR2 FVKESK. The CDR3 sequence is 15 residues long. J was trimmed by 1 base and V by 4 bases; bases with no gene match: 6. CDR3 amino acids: CASSPTGTPNTEAFF. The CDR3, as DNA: TGTGCCAGCAGCCCGACAGGGACCCCGAACACTGAAGCTTTCTTT. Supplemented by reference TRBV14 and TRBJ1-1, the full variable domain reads EAGVTQFPSHSVIEKGQTVTLRCDPISGHDNLYWYRRVMGKEIKFLLHFVKESKQDESGMPNNRFLAERTGGTYSTLKVQPAELEDSGVYFCASSPTGTPNTEAFFGQGTRLTVV.

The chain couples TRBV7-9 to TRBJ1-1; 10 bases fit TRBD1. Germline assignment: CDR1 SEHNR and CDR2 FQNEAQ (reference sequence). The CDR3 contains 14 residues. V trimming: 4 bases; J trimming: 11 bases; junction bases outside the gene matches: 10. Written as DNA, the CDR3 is TGTGCCAGCAGCTCAAAACGACAGGGGGCGAGTGCTTTCTTT. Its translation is CASSSKRQGASAFF. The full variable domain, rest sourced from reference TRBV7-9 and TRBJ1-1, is DTGVSQNPRHKITKRGQNVTFRCDPISEHNRLYWYRQTLGQGPEFLTYFQNEAQLEKSRLLSDRFSAERPKGSFSTLEIQRTEQGDSAMYLCASSSKRQGASAFFGQGTRLTVV.

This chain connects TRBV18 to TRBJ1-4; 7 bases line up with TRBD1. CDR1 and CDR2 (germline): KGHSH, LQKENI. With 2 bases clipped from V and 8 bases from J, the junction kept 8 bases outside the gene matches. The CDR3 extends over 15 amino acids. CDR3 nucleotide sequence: TGTGCCAGCTCACCATCTGACAGGGTCGGGGAAAAACTGTTTTTT. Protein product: CASSPSDRVGEKLFF.

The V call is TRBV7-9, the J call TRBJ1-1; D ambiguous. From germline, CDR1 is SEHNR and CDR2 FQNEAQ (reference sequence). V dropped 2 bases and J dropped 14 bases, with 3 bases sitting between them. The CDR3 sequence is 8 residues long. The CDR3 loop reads CASSLSFF. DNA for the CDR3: TGTGCCAGCAGCTTAAGCTTCTTT.

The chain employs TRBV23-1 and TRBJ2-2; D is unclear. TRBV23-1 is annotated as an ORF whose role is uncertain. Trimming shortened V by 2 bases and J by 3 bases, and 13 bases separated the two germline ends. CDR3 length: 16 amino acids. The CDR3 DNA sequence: TGCGCCAGCAGTCAACCCGAGAAAAACCACACCGGGGAGCTGTTTTTT. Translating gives CASSQPEKNHTGELFF.

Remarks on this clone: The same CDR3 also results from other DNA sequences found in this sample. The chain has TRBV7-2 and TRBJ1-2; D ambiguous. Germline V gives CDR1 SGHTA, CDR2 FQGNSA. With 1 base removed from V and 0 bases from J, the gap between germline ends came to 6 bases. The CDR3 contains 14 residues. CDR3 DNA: TGTGCCAGCAGCTTAGGTCCCACTAACTATGGCTACACCTTC. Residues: CASSLGPTNYGYTF.

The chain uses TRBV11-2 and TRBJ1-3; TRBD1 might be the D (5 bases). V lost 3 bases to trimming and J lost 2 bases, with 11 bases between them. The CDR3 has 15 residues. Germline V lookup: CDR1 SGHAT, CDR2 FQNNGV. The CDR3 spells CASSLGHETGNTIYF. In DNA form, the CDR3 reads TGTGCCAGCAGCTTGGGGCATGAAACTGGAAACACCATATATTTT.

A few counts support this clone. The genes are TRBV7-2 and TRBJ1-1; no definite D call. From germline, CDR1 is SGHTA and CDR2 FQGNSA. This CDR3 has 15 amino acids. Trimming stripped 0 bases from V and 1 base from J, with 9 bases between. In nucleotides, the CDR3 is TGTGCCAGCAGCTTAGCACCCACAAGGAACACTGAAGCTTTCTTT. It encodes CASSLAPTRNTEAFF.

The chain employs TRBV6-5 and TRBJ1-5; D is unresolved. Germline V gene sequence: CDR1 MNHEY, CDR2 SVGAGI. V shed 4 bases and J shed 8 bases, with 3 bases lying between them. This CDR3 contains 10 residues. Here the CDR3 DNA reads TGTGCCAGCAGTTGGAAGCCCCAGCATTTT. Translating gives CASSWKPQHF.

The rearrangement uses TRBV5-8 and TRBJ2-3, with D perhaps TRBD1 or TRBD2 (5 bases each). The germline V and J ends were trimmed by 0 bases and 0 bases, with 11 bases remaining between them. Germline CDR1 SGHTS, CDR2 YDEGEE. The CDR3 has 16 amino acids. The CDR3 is CASSLEGRRSTDTQYF. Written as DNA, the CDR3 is TGTGCCAGCAGCTTGGAGGGACGGAGGAGCACAGATACGCAGTATTTT.

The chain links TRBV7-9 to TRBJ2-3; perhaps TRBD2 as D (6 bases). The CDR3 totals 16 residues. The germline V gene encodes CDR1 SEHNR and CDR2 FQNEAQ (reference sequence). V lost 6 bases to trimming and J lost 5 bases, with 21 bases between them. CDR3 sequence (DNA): TGTGCCAGCAGAGTACTTGCGGCGGGGCTGGGAGATACGCAGTATTTT. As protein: CASRVLAAGLGDTQYF.

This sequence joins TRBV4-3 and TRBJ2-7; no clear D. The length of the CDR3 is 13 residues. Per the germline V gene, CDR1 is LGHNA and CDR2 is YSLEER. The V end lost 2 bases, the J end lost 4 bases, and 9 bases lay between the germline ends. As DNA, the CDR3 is TGCGCCAGCAGCCAAAAGGTTCAGTACGAGCAGTACTTC. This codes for CASSQKVQYEQYF.

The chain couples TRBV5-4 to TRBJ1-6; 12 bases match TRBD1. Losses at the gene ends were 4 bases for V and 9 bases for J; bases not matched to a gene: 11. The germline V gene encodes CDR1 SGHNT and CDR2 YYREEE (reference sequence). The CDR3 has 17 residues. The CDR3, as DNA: TGTGCCAGCAGCCCGGGACAGGGGGCAACCCCTCGTTCACCCCTCCACTTT. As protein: CASSPGQGATPRSPLHF.

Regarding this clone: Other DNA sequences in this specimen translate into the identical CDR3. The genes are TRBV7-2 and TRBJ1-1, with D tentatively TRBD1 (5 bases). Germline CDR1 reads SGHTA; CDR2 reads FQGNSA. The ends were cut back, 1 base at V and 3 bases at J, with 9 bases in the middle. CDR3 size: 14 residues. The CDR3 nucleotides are TGTGCCAGCAGCTTAGTGGGGGGAGACACTGAAGCTTTCTTT. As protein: CASSLVGGDTEAFF.

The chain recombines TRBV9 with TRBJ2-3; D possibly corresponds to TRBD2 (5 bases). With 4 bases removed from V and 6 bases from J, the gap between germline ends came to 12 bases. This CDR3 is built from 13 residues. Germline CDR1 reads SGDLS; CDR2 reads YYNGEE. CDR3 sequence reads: CASSLDQRDTQYF. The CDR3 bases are TGTGCCAGCAGCCTAGACCAGCGGGATACGCAGTATTTT.

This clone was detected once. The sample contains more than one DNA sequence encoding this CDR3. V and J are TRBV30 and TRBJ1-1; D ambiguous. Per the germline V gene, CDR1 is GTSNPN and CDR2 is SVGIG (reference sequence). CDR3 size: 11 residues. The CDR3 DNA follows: TGTGCTTGGTCCGTGGACACTGAAGCTTTCTTT. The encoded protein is CAWSVDTEAFF.

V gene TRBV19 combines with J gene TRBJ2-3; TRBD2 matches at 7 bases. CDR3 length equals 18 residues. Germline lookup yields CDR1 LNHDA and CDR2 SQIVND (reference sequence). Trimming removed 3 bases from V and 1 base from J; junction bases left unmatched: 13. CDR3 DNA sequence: TGTGCCAGTAGTATGGCCCCCGGATGGGGGGGTCGCACAGATACGCAGTATTTT. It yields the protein CASSMAPGWGGRTDTQYF.

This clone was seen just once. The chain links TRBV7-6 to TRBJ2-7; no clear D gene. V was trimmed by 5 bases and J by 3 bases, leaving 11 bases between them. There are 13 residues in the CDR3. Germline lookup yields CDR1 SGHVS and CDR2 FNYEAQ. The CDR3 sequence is CASSRWLDYEQYF. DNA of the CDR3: TGTGCCAGCAGCCGCTGGTTGGACTACGAGCAGTACTTC.

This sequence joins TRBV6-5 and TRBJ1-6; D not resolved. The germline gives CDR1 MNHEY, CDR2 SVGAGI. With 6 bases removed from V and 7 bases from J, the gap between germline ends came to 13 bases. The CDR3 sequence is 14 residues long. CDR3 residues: CASSPDPGNSPLHF. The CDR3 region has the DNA TGTGCCAGCAGCCCGGATCCGGGGAATTCACCCCTCCACTTT.

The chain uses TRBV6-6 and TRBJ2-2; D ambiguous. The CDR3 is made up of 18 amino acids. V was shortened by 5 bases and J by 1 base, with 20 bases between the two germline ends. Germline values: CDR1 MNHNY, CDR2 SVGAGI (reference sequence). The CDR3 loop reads CASSPFKGIKGNTGELFF. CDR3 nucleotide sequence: TGTGCCAGCAGTCCTTTTAAAGGGATAAAGGGGAACACCGGGGAGCTGTTTTTT.

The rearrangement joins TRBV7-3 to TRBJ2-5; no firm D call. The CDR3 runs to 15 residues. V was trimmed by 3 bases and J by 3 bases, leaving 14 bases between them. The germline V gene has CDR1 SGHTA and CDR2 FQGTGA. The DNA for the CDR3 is TGTGCCAGCAGCTTGGGGTACTCAAAGGAAGAGACCCAGTACTTC. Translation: CASSLGYSKEETQYF.

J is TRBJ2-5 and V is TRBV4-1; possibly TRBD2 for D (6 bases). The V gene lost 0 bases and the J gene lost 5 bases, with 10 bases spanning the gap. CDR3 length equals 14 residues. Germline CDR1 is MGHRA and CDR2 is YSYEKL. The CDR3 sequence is CASSQESSGETQYF. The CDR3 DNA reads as TGCGCCAGCAGCCAAGAATCGAGCGGGGAGACCCAGTACTTC.

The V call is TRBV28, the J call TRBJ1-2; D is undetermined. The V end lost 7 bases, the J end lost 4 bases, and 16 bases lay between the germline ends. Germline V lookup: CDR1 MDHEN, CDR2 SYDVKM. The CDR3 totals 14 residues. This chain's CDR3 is CASIRGGGSYGYTF. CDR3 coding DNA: TGTGCCAGCATCCGGGGAGGCGGATCCTATGGCTACACCTTC.

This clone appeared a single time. CDR3 DNA sequence: TGTGCCAGCAGCTTAGATGGTTATAATCTGACTCCCTCGTACGAGCAGTACTTC. Translation gives CASSLDGYNLTPSYEQYF. The chain employs TRBV7-8 and TRBJ2-7; D is undetermined. This CDR3 contains 18 residues. Germline loops: CDR1 SGHVS, CDR2 FQNEAQ. Trimming removed 1 base at V and 4 bases at J, with 23 bases between.

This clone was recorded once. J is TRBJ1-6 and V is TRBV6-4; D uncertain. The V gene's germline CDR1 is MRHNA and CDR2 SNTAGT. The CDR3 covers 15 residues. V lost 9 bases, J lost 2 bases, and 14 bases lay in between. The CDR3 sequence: CARILKVTYNSPLHF. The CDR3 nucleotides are TGTGCCAGAATCCTTAAGGTCACCTATAATTCACCCCTCCACTTT.

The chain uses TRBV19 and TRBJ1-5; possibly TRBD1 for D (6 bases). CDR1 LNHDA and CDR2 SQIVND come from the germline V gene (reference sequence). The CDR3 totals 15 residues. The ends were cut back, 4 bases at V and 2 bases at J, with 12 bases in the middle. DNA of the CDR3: TGTGCCAGTAGTAGCCCCCCAGGGGGCAATCAGCCCCAGCATTTT. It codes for CASSSPPGGNQPQHF.

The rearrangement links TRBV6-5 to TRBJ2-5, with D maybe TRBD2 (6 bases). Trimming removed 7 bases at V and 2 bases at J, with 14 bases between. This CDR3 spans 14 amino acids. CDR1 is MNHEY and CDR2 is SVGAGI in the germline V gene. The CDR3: CASTRGDGQETQYF. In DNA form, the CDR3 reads TGTGCCAGCACCCGCGGGGACGGACAAGAGACCCAGTACTTC.

The CDR3 is CASSLAGGLYEQYF. DNA for the CDR3: TGTGCCAGCAGCTTAGCGGGGGGGCTCTACGAGCAGTACTTC. The chain has TRBV7-2 and TRBJ2-7; D may be TRBD2 (7 bases). Germline CDR1 SGHTA, CDR2 FQGNSA. V was pared by 0 bases and J by 3 bases, with 9 bases between. The CDR3 spans 14 residues.